The rows below give T cell receptor beta chains drawn from one sample of a study of CD8 T cells in Susac syndrome. MiXCR, applied by TCRdb to the immunoSEQ multiplex PCR reads, yields one record per CDR3 protein. This table has approximately 300,000 distinct CDR3 sequences, 85% appearing once. Sequencing was done on a sample of CD8+ T cells from PBMCs. The source is a human donor with multiple sclerosis. Each CDR3 is given with its conserved first and last residue. A D gene is named only where the DNA matches it firmly. Only part of the rows carry a size: once, few, many, or a class if the clone is expanded.

clone size,D gene,V gene,J gene,CDR3 protein,CDR3 DNA
-,TRBD1,TRBV4-3,TRBJ1-5,CASSQDGTGGSQPQHF,TGCGCCAGCAGCCAAGATGGGACAGGGGGCAGTCAGCCCCAGCATTTT
-,TRBD1,TRBV6-5,TRBJ1-5,CASSIRQGWDQPQHF,TGTGCCAGCAGCATCCGACAGGGTTGGGATCAGCCCCAGCATTTT
-,-,TRBV5-1,TRBJ1-1,CASRIPTPDVGTEAFF,TGCGCCAGCCGGATTCCGACGCCCGACGTTGGGACTGAAGCTTTCTTT
-,TRBD2,TRBV3-1,TRBJ2-1,CASSQEVGGGIEQFF,TGTGCCAGCAGCCAAGAAGTTGGGGGAGGGATTGAGCAGTTCTTC
-,TRBD2,TRBV18,TRBJ2-7,CASSPPPGSGRDYEQYF,TGTGCCAGCTCACCACCTCCGGGTAGCGGGAGAGACTACGAGCAGTACTTC
-,-,TRBV10-1,TRBJ2-3,CASSGGKSTDTQYF,TGCGCCAGCAGTGGCGGGAAAAGCACAGATACGCAGTATTTT
-,-,TRBV28,TRBJ2-5,CASSLIVWETQYF,TGTGCCAGCAGTTTGATCGTGTGGGAGACCCAGTACTTC
-,TRBD2,TRBV6-1,TRBJ2-1,CASSSGIRAVEQFF,TGTGCCAGCAGTAGCGGGATTCGGGCCGTTGAGCAGTTCTTC
-,-,TRBV6-2/TRBV6-3,TRBJ2-7,CASSLDGPDLDEQYF,TGTGCCAGCAGTTTGGACGGACCCGACCTAGACGAGCAGTACTTC
-,-,TRBV20-1,TRBJ2-7,CSARDVEGSYEQYF,TGCAGTGCTAGAGATGTAGAGGGTTCCTACGAGCAGTACTTC
few,-,TRBV30,TRBJ2-7,CARSPGPSYEQYF,TGTGCCCGGAGCCCGGGACCTTCCTACGAGCAGTACTTC
-,TRBD1,TRBV7-3,TRBJ2-1,CASTEDRGGEQFF,TGTGCCAGCACTGAGGACAGGGGCGGTGAGCAGTTCTTC
-,-,TRBV6-2/TRBV6-3,TRBJ1-1,CASSYPTRTEAFF,TGTGCCAGCAGTTACCCTACGAGGACTGAAGCTTTCTTT
-,-,TRBV6-5,TRBJ2-7,CASSYFSLGHEQYF,TGTGCCAGCAGTTACTTTTCCCTCGGGCACGAGCAGTACTTC
many,-,TRBV7-9,TRBJ1-5,CASSLTGGNNQPQHF,TGTGCCAGCAGCTTGACGGGGGGGAATAATCAGCCCCAGCATTTT
once,-,TRBV12-3/TRBV12-4,TRBJ2-5,CASSLAPMSETQYF,TGTGCCAGCAGTTTAGCCCCTATGTCAGAGACCCAGTACTTC
-,-,TRBV28,TRBJ2-7,CASSFFRGPYEQYF,TGTGCCAGCAGTTTTTTTAGGGGTCCCTACGAGCAGTACTTC